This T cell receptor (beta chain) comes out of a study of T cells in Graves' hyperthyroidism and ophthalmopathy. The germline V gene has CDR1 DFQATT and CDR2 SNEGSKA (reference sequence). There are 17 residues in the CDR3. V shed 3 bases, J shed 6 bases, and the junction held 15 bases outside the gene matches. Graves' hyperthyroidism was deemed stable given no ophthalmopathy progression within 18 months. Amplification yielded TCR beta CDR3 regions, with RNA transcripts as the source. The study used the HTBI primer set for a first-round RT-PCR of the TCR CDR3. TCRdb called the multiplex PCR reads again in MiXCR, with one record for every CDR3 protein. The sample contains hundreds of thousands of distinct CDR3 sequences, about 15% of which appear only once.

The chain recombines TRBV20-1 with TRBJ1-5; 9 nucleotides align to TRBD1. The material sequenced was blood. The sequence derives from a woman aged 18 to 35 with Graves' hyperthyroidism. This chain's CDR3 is CSARRDRAIGRGQPQHF. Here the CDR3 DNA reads TGCAGTGCTAGGAGGGACAGGGCAATCGGGCGCGGTCAGCCCCAGCATTTT.